The 32 T cell receptor beta chains reported below all come from one sample, sequenced in a study of metastatic and nonmetastatic thyroid tumors. TCRdb reprocessed the PCR reads via MiXCR. This table has about 32,000 clones, approximately 25% appearing once. No patient received treatment before thyroid surgery. Sample: blood. These receptors all come from a female donor with papillary thyroid cancer or a benign thyroid nodule (not recorded which). Some clones in this sample may be carry-over from other donors' samples.

The table lists this clone with many counts. The CDR3 nucleotides are TGTGCCAGCAGCAACTGGGCGAGCTCCTACAATGAGCAGTTCTTC. Protein product: CASSNWASSYNEQFF. The chain combines TRBV14 with TRBJ2-1; unclear D gene. The CDR3 is 15 amino acids. The V and J ends lost 5 bases and 0 bases respectively, with 11 bases between them. CDR1 SGHDN and CDR2 FVKESK come from the germline V gene. Together with reference TRBV14 and TRBJ2-1, the CDR3 gives the full variable domain: EAGVTQFPSHSVIEKGQTVTLRCDPISGHDNLYWYRRVMGKEIKFLLHFVKESKQDESGMPNNRFLAERTGGTYSTLKVQPAELEDSGVYFCASSNWASSYNEQFFGPGTRLTVL.

This clone was detected ten times or more. This chain uses TRBV6-1 with TRBJ2-5, with 10 bases aligning to TRBD2. Germline assignment: CDR1 MNHNS and CDR2 SASEGT. The ends lost 5 bases at V and 7 bases at J; junction bases unmatched: 10. The CDR3 length is 15 residues. CDR3 DNA sequence: TGTGCCAGCAGTCCCTCTAGCGGGAGACGGGGGACCCAGTACTTC. Its translation is CASSPSSGRRGTQYF.

In its sample, this clone was seen a few times. The chain couples TRBV7-2 to TRBJ2-3; no reliable D call. Trimming pared 5 bases from V and 2 bases from J, leaving 5 bases between. Germline values: CDR1 SGHTA, CDR2 FQGNSA. The CDR3 has 12 amino acids. The CDR3 sequence is CASSPYTDTQYF. The CDR3, as DNA: TGTGCCAGCAGCCCGTACACAGATACGCAGTATTTT.

This clone was detected many times. This rearrangement joins TRBV4-1 to TRBJ1-2, with D hard to call. V lost 1 base, J lost 4 bases, and 13 bases lay in between. The germline V gene encodes CDR1 MGHRA and CDR2 YSYEKL. The CDR3 covers 15 residues. CDR3 residues: CASSQGAAPSYGYTF. The CDR3 DNA reads TGCGCCAGCAGCCAAGGGGCAGCTCCTTCCTATGGCTACACCTTC.

This clone was found many times. The chain couples TRBV11-2 to TRBJ1-5; D is perhaps TRBD1 (5 bases). The CDR3 extends over 15 amino acids. Germline assignment: CDR1 SGHAT and CDR2 FQNNGV. The V and J ends lost 1 base and 2 bases respectively, with 9 bases between them. The CDR3 DNA reads as TGTGCCAGCAGCTTAGTCGGAGGGGGCAATCAGCCCCAGCATTTT. It yields the protein CASSLVGGGNQPQHF. Full variable domain (rest looked up from reference TRBV11-2 and TRBJ1-5): EAGVAQSPRYKIIEKRQSVAFWCNPISGHATLYWYQQILGQGPKLLIQFQNNGVVDDSQLPKDRFSAERLKGVDSTLKIQPAKLEDSAVYLCASSLVGGGNQPQHFGDGTRLSIL.

Sample share makes this clone medium-sized. The chain is built from TRBV28 and TRBJ2-1; 8 bases line up with TRBD2. Germline V gene lookup returns CDR1 MDHEN and CDR2 SYDVKM. The V gene end was trimmed by 6 bases and the J gene end by 6 bases; junction bases not matched to a gene: 7. The CDR3 totals 14 residues. CDR3 nucleotides: TGTGCCAGCAGCCGAGCGGGAGTATTCAATGAGCAGTTCTTC. Translated, it gives CASSRAGVFNEQFF.

This clone was observed many times. This chain links TRBV28 with TRBJ1-4, with D hard to call. Per the germline V gene, CDR1 is MDHEN and CDR2 is SYDVKM. The CDR3 is made up of 14 amino acids. Trimming stripped 2 bases from V and 7 bases from J, with 11 bases between. CDR3 sequence: CASSLELVFEKLFF. DNA of the CDR3: TGTGCCAGCAGTTTAGAACTGGTTTTTGAAAAACTGTTTTTT.

In its sample, this clone was seen a few times. The V call is TRBV7-2, the J call TRBJ1-3, with D possibly being TRBD1 (5 bases). Per germline, CDR1 SGHTA and CDR2 FQGNSA. CDR3 length equals 14 residues. V lost 8 bases, J lost 4 bases, and 15 bases lay in between. CDR3 nucleotides: TGTGCCAGCGGGGGGGGTAGCTGGGGAAACACCATATATTTT. Translating it yields CASGGGSWGNTIYF.

To note about this clone: At one end the junction does not follow the germline gene, possibly because of a read error. The rearrangement joins TRBV5-1 to TRBJ2-7, with D uncertain. The CDR3 extends over 14 amino acids. Looked up from germline, CDR1 is SGHRS and CDR2 is YFSETQ. The CDR3: CASSLVSVTHEQNF. The CDR3 region has the DNA TGCGCCAGCAGCCTGGTGTCGGTTACCCACGAGCAGAACTTC. The whole variable domain, remainder taken from reference TRBV5-1 and TRBJ2-7, is KAGVTQTPRYLIKTRGQQVTLSCSPISGHRSVSWYQQTPGQGLQFLFEYFSETQRNKGNFPGRFSGRQFSNSRSEMNVSTLELGDSALYLCASSLVSVTHEQNFGPGTRLTVT.

This clone was detected ten times or more. The J gene is TRBJ2-5, the V gene TRBV11-3; D uncertain. The V and J ends lost 1 base and 0 bases respectively, with 6 bases between them. Germline V gene lookup returns CDR1 SGHNT and CDR2 YENEEA. The length of the CDR3 is 14 residues. The CDR3, as DNA: TGTGCCAGCAGCTTAGGACCGAACCAAGAGACCCAGTACTTC. It yields the protein CASSLGPNQETQYF.

This clone was seen at least ten times. This CDR3 is also generated by other DNA sequences in the sample. This chain links TRBV9 with TRBJ2-5; D possibly corresponds to TRBD2 (6 bases). CDR1 is SGDLS and CDR2 is YYNGEE in the germline V gene. The CDR3 is made up of 12 amino acids. V was clipped by 4 bases and J by 13 bases, with 17 bases between them. The CDR3 loop reads CASSNDERVPYF. The CDR3 coding sequence is TGTGCCAGCAGCAATGACGAGCGGGTCCCGTACTTC.

The table lists this clone with many counts. The chain recombines TRBV3-1 with TRBJ1-2, with D possibly matching TRBD1 (6 bases). The CDR3 sequence is 13 residues long. V lost 3 bases, J lost 4 bases, and 9 bases lay in between. Germline V CDR1 and CDR2: LGHDT, YNNKEL (reference sequence). The DNA for the CDR3 is TGTGCCAGCAGCCAGCAGGGGATCTATGGCTACACCTTC. Amino acids: CASSQQGIYGYTF.

Ten or more counts support this clone. This chain uses TRBV27 with TRBJ2-7; D is uncertain. Trimming took 6 bases from V and 9 from J, leaving 12 bases between them. This CDR3 comprises 11 residues. Germline CDR1 is MNHEY and CDR2 is SMNVEV (reference sequence). The DNA for the CDR3 is TGTGCCAGCAGAGACCCCTATGGGCAGTACTTC. Translation gives CASRDPYGQYF.

The V gene is TRBV6-2 or TRBV6-3, the J gene TRBJ1-2; D is uncertain. CDR3 length: 15 residues. V dropped 5 bases and J dropped 4 bases, with 17 bases sitting between them. Looked up from germline, CDR1 is MNHEY and CDR2 is SVGEGT. CDR3 region: CASSRLITWTYGYTF. The CDR3 DNA reads as TGTGCCAGCAGTCGATTAATTACATGGACCTATGGCTACACCTTC.

Many counts were recorded for this clone. The chain links TRBV6-1 to TRBJ2-7, with a tentative D call TRBD1 (6 bases). V lost 5 bases to trimming and J lost 5 bases, with 25 bases between them. Per germline, CDR1 MNHNS and CDR2 SASEGT. This CDR3 is built from 17 residues. The CDR3: CASSPGTPSPILHEQYF. Written as DNA, the CDR3 is TGTGCCAGCAGTCCCGGGACACCAAGCCCTATCCTCCACGAGCAGTACTTC.

This clone was counted ten times or more. This CDR3 reads CSVGRDRDTGELFF. CDR3 DNA sequence: TGCAGCGTTGGCCGGGACAGGGACACCGGGGAGCTGTTTTTT. The chain couples TRBV29-1 to TRBJ2-2, with 9 bases matching TRBD1. The germline gives CDR1 SQVTM, CDR2 ANQGSEA. J gave up 3 bases and V 4 bases, and 3 bases lay outside the gene matches. CDR3 length: 14 residues.

This clone was seen repeatedly, ten times or more. The V and J genes are TRBV20-1 and TRBJ1-1; D is unclear. CDR3 length: 13 amino acids. The germline V gene encodes CDR1 DFQATT and CDR2 SNEGSKA (reference sequence). With 4 bases removed from V and 0 bases from J, the gap between germline ends came to 9 bases. This CDR3 is CSATPRMNTEAFF. The DNA of the CDR3 is TGCAGTGCTACACCGAGGATGAACACTGAAGCTTTCTTT.

In this sample, this clone turned up many times. V and J are TRBV6-1 and TRBJ2-1, with 8 positions matching TRBD1. The V gene's germline CDR1 is MNHNS and CDR2 SASEGT. With 7 bases clipped from V and 8 bases from J, the junction kept 10 bases outside the gene matches. CDR3 length equals 14 residues. The chain's CDR3 is CASNRPTGGDEQFF. The DNA of the CDR3 is TGTGCCAGCAATCGACCTACAGGGGGAGATGAGCAGTTCTTC.

This clone occurred many times. The chain joins TRBV7-9 to TRBJ1-5; a weak D match, TRBD1 (6 bases). The CDR3 contains 13 residues. Trimming pared 6 bases from V and 4 bases from J, leaving 10 bases between. Germline assignment: CDR1 SEHNR and CDR2 FQNEAQ (reference sequence). This CDR3 is CASRYRANQPQHF. In nucleotides, the CDR3 is TGTGCCAGCAGGTACAGGGCTAATCAGCCCCAGCATTTT. The entire variable domain, with the rest obtained from reference TRBV7-9 and TRBJ1-5, is as follows: DTGVSQNPRHKITKRGQNVTFRCDPISEHNRLYWYRQTLGQGPEFLTYFQNEAQLEKSRLLSDRFSAERPKGSFSTLEIQRTEQGDSAMYLCASRYRANQPQHFGDGTRLSIL.

This clone was counted ten times or more. This may come from a read error, since a much larger clone is one base off. V is TRBV7-6 and J is TRBJ2-1; 16 bases are shared with TRBD2. The CDR3 length is 18 residues. The germline gives CDR1 SGHVS, CDR2 FNYEAQ. V gave up 5 bases and J gave up 9 bases; unmatched junction bases: 13. CDR3: CASSPVGTSGRAICEQFF. In nucleotides, the CDR3 is TGTGCCAGCAGCCCAGTAGGGACTAGCGGGAGGGCCATTTGTGAGCAGTTCTTC. The whole variable domain, filled in from reference TRBV7-6 and TRBJ2-1, reads GAGVSQSPRYKVTKRGQDVALRCDPISGHVSLYWYRQALGQGPEFLTYFNYEAQQDKSGLPNDRFSAERPEGSISTLTIQRTEQRDSAMYRCASSPVGTSGRAICEQFFGPGTRLTVL.

The table lists this clone with many counts. The chain carries TRBV12-3 or TRBV12-4 and TRBJ1-5; a possible D gene is TRBD1 (5 bases). The CDR3 is 13 residues long. Trimming removed 3 bases from V and 5 bases from J, with 8 bases in between. As DNA, the CDR3 is TGTGCCAGCAGTTTTGAGGGGTATCAGCCCCAGCATTTT. It specifies CASSFEGYQPQHF.

As regards this clone: A read error may account for a junction end that differs from germline. This rearrangement joins TRBV2 to TRBJ2-1; the match to TRBD2 covers 12 bases. There are 13 residues in the CDR3. Germline V gives CDR1 SNHLY, CDR2 FYNNEI. CDR3 nucleotide sequence: TGTGCCAGCGGACTAGCGGGAAACAATGAGCAGTTGTTC. It yields the protein CASGLAGNNEQLF.

This clone was seen many times. Possible read error: a much larger clone is one base away. The same CDR3 can be traced to other DNA sequences in this sample. The rearrangement joins TRBV9 to TRBJ1-1, with D unclear. Germline V gene lookup returns CDR1 SGDLS and CDR2 YYNGEE. The CDR3 totals 13 residues. CDR3 nucleotides: TGTGCTAGCAGCGTAGCCGTGAACACTGAAGCTTTCTTT. This gives the protein CASSVAVNTEAFF. Using reference TRBV9 and TRBJ1-1 for the parts outside the CDR3, the full variable domain is DSGVTQTPKHLITATGQRVTLRCSPRSGDLSVYWYQQSLDQGLQFLIQYYNGEERAKGNILERFSAQQFPDLHSELNLSSLELGDSALYFCASSVAVNTEAFFGQGTRLTVV.

This clone showed up many times. V and J are TRBV12-3 or TRBV12-4 and TRBJ2-2; TRBD1 aligns across 7 bases. This CDR3 is 15 amino acids long. Trimming cost V 6 bases and J 5 bases; bases outside gene matches: 9. Written as DNA, the CDR3 is TGTGCCAGCAGCCACAGGGGAGTTCGTACCGGGGAGCTGTTTTTT. Translated, it gives CASSHRGVRTGELFF.

This clone was seen a handful of times. V and J are TRBV15 and TRBJ1-2; D gene uncertain. Germline CDR1 and CDR2: LNHNV and YYDKDF (reference sequence). Trimming left V 3 bases short and J 5 bases short, with 13 bases between. The CDR3 loop spans 14 amino acids. The CDR3 protein is CATSSPDGSYGYTF. DNA for the CDR3: TGTGCCACCAGCAGCCCGGACGGTTCTTATGGCTACACCTTC.

This clone was counted ten times or more. The chain carries TRBV5-4 and TRBJ1-1; no clear D. This CDR3 spans 14 amino acids. Between the trimmed V and J ends, which lost 4 bases and 0 bases, there was a span of 10 bases. Germline CDR1 reads SGHNT; CDR2 reads YYREEE (reference sequence). In DNA, the CDR3 is TGTGCCAGCAGCCCCCGGATTATGAACACTGAAGCTTTCTTT. It specifies CASSPRIMNTEAFF.

Note on this clone: This sequence may be a read error, since a much larger clone differs from it by one base. V and J are TRBV29-1 and TRBJ2-7; D might be TRBD1 (6 bases). The CDR3 sequence is 14 residues long. Trimming left V 7 bases short and J 3 bases short, with 19 bases between. The V gene's germline CDR1 is SQVTM and CDR2 ANQGSEA. CDR3 sequence: CSAYPGTSGYEQYF. DNA of the CDR3: TGCAGCGCCTACCCCGGGACAAGCGGCTACGAGCAGTACTTC.

This clone appeared many times. The chain employs TRBV27 and TRBJ2-6; D ambiguous. This CDR3 spans 14 amino acids. Germline V lookup: CDR1 MNHEY, CDR2 SMNVEV (reference sequence). Trimming cost V 4 bases and J 2 bases, with 6 bases left between them. The CDR3 is CASSSPPGANVLTF. The DNA of the CDR3 is TGTGCCAGCAGTTCCCCCCCTGGGGCCAACGTCCTGACTTTC.

This clone has a count of ten or more. V is TRBV7-2 and J is TRBJ2-7; the match to TRBD2 covers 10 bases. The CDR3 contains 16 residues. Germline V gene data show CDR1 as SGHTA and CDR2 as FQGNSA. With 5 bases clipped from V and 0 bases from J, the junction kept 7 bases outside the gene matches. The CDR3 bases are TGTGCCAGCAGCCCTAACCCTAGCGGGAGCTCCTACGAGCAGTACTTC. Translation: CASSPNPSGSSYEQYF.

The genes are TRBV10-3 and TRBJ1-1; D remains ambiguous. Looked up from germline, CDR1 is ENHRY and CDR2 is SYGVKD. CDR3 length equals 14 residues. V gave up 5 bases and J gave up 4 bases, with 14 bases separating them. The CDR3 coding sequence is TGTGCCATCAGTCATACCATGGACCCCACTGAAGCTTTCTTT. Its translation: CAISHTMDPTEAFF.

This clone occurred a few times. No DNA is shown, since the ends of the CDR3 on it are uncertain; the CDR3 is the one TCRdb lists. The J gene is TRBJ2-2, the V gene TRBV12-3 or TRBV12-4. The length of the CDR3 is 13 amino acids, counting both ends. CDR3 in amino acids: CDRSPRRAGELFF.

In its sample, this clone is medium-sized. The CDR3 sequence: CASSQTGEIYEQYF. CDR3 bases: TGTGCCAGCAGTCAAACAGGGGAAATCTACGAGCAGTACTTC. The chain couples TRBV6-2 or TRBV6-3 to TRBJ2-7; 7 bases agree with TRBD1. V lost 5 bases to trimming and J lost 3 bases; unmatched junction nucleotides: 7. The length of the CDR3 is 14 residues. Germline V lookup: CDR1 MNHEY, CDR2 SVGEGT.